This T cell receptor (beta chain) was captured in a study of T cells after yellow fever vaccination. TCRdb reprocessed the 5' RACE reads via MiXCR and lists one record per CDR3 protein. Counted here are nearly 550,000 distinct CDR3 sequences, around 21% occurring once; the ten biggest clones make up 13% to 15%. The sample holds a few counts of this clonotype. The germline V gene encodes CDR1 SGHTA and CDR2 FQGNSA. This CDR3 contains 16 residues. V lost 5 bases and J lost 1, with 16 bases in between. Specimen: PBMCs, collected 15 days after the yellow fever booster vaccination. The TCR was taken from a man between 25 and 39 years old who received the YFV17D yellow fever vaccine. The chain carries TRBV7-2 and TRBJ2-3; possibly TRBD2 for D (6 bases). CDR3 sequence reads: CASSQASGVRTDTQYF. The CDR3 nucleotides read TGTGCCAGCAGCCAGGCATCGGGGGTGCGCACAGATACGCAGTATTTT. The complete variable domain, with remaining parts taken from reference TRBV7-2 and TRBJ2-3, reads GAGVSQSPSNKVTEKGKDVELRCDPISGHTALYWYRQSLGQGLEFLIYFQGNSAPDKSGLPSDRFSAERTGGSVSTLTIQRTQQEDSAVYLCASSQASGVRTDTQYFGPGTRLTVL.